The 5 T cell receptor beta chains in this list originate from one sample, sequenced in a study of T cells in localized non-small cell lung cancer. The protocol was immunoSEQ multiplex PCR, while the TCRdb copy is restricted to in-frame clones and leaves out a portion. The data show about 24,000 clones, around 85% seen once. The sequences come from peripheral blood, collected before any cancer treatment. These receptors all come from a male donor at least 60 years old with stage II squamous cell lung carcinoma.

The chain has TRBV19 and TRBJ2-7, with D unresolved. The V end was cut by 4 bases, the J end by 4 bases, with 23 bases between. The germline V gene has CDR1 LNHDA and CDR2 SQIVND (reference sequence). The CDR3 has 17 residues. As DNA, the CDR3 is TGTGCCAGTAGTACCACCCGGTCGGATCCATCAAAATACGAGCAGTACTTC. Its translation: CASSTTRSDPSKYEQYF.

V usage is TRBV6-6 and J usage is TRBJ2-7, with unresolved D. The CDR3 totals 11 residues. The V end was cut by 2 bases, the J end by 12 bases, with 11 bases between. CDR1 and CDR2 (germline): MNHNY, SVGAGI (reference sequence). The CDR3 reads CASSYSPFRYF. CDR3 in DNA: TGTGCCAGCAGTTACAGTCCGTTTCGGTACTTC.

V and J are TRBV9 and TRBJ2-2; 14 bases line up with TRBD2. In germline, CDR1 is SGDLS, CDR2 YYNGEE. Germline trimming cut 4 bases from V and 8 bases from J; bases unmatched to any gene: 7. The CDR3 is 16 amino acids. This CDR3 reads CASSFGLAGGAGELFF. The CDR3 DNA reads as TGTGCCAGCAGCTTTGGACTAGCGGGGGGAGCAGGGGAGCTGTTTTTT.

This clone was observed once. The chain is built from TRBV27 and TRBJ1-5, with D possibly matching TRBD1 (6 bases). Trimming left V 6 bases short and J 2 bases short, with 14 bases between. This CDR3 contains 15 residues. Germline-derived CDR1 and CDR2 are MNHEY and SMNVEV (reference sequence). The CDR3 DNA reads TGTGCCAGCAGGCGAACAGGGTCGGGCAATCAGCCCCAGCATTTT. Its protein is CASRRTGSGNQPQHF.

This sequence joins TRBV14 and TRBJ2-7, with a possible D match to TRBD2 (5 bases). The ends were cut back, 4 bases at V and 4 bases at J, with 8 bases in the middle. The CDR3 extends over 12 amino acids. Germline V gene data show CDR1 as SGHDN and CDR2 as FVKESK. The CDR3 sequence: CASSRGSYEQYF. CDR3 coding DNA: TGTGCCAGCAGCCGAGGGAGTTACGAGCAGTACTTC.